Listed below are T cell receptor beta chains from one sample, sequenced in a study of blood T cells in healthy people across ages. In TCRdb, the 5' RACE reads were re-called with MiXCR into one record per CDR3 protein. The sample records hundreds of thousands of distinct CDR3 sequences, more than 25% being singletons. The sequenced material came from blood. These receptor sequences come from a woman aged 80 or older in good health. CDR3s include the opening cysteine and the closing phenylalanine or tryptophan. The D gene is left open where the match is weak. Rows give clone size only sometimes, using once, few, many, or a class for an expanded clone.

size	D	J	V	DNA	CDR3
few	.	TRBJ1-4	TRBV9	TGTGCCAGCAGCCCCCACCCAACTAATGAAAAACTGTTTTTT	CASSPHPTNEKLFF
few	TRBD1	TRBJ1-5	TRBV20-1	TGCAGTGTCAGCGTAGGGGGCCAGGGGAGCAATCAGCCCCAGCATTTT	CSVSVGGQGSNQPQHF
many	.	TRBJ2-4	TRBV20-1	TGCAGTGCTAGAGATTACTTGGCCTCTGTCAAAAACATTCAGTACTTC	CSARDYLASVKNIQYF
.	TRBD1	TRBJ1-2	TRBV20-1	TGCAGTGCTAGGAGTCGGACAGGGTGGGAAGGCTGCACCTTC	CSARSRTGWEGCTF
many	.	TRBJ2-3	TRBV6-4	TGTGCCAGCTCTTATGCCAGCACAGATACGCAGTATTTT	CASSYASTDTQYF
many	TRBD1	TRBJ2-3	TRBV20-1	TGCAGTGCTAGATGGGAGCAGGGGGCGCGTGATACGCAGTATTTT	CSARWEQGARDTQYF
.	.	TRBJ2-5	TRBV6-2/TRBV6-3	TGTGCCGGCATATCGACAGAAGGAAGAGAAGAGACCCAGTACTTC	CAGISTEGREETQYF
.	TRBD1	TRBJ1-2	TRBV20-1	TGCAGTGCTACTGGACAGGGAGGCTATGGCTACACCTTC	CSATGQGGYGYTF
once	.	TRBJ2-1	TRBV5-1	TGCGCCAACACAGAACCGGGAGTGGGGAATGAGCAGTTCTTC	CANTEPGVGNEQFF
few	.	TRBJ1-4	TRBV12-3/TRBV12-4	TGTGCCAGCAGTCCCACGGGGGCAACTAATGAAAAACTGTTTTTT	CASSPTGATNEKLFF
.	TRBD1	TRBJ1-2	TRBV25-1	TGTGCCAGCAGTGAGCAGGGGGGGGGTGGCTACACCTTC	CASSEQGGGGYTF
.	TRBD1	TRBJ1-1	TRBV6-2/TRBV6-3	TGTGCCAGCAGCGACCCGGGACAGGGATTTAGGAATGAAGCTTTCTTT	CASSDPGQGFRNEAFF
many	.	TRBJ1-5	TRBV15	TGTGCCACCAGCAGGGTTTTTGGTTCAAATCAGCCCCAGCATTTT	CATSRVFGSNQPQHF
many	TRBD2	TRBJ2-1	TRBV7-9	TGTGCCAGCAGCTTAATGCGGGGGGGACGAGCCAATGAGCAGTTCTTC	CASSLMRGGRANEQFF
many	.	TRBJ2-1	TRBV4-3	TGCGCCAGCAGCCAATTCGTCTCCGGCAATGAGCAGTTCTTC	CASSQFVSGNEQFF
.	.	TRBJ1-2	TRBV7-2	TGTGCCAGCAACCCGCCGGCTAACTATGGCTACACCTTC	CASNPPANYGYTF
few	TRBD2	TRBJ2-3	TRBV7-2	TGTGCCAGCAGCCAGAGGGGAAGCGGGGGCGGGTTAGATACGCAGTATTTT	CASSQRGSGGGLDTQYF
many	TRBD2	TRBJ2-7	TRBV5-1	TGCGCCAGCAGCTCAACCGGGACTAGCGGGGGGTACGAGCAGTACTTC	CASSSTGTSGGYEQYF
.	.	TRBJ1-1	TRBV7-2	TGTGCCAGCACCTCCTTGGGCCCTGAAGCTTTCTTT	CASTSLGPEAFF
many	.	TRBJ2-1	TRBV6-5	TGTGCCAGCAGTTATGGGGGGGGGCGAGACAATGAGCAGTTCTTC	CASSYGGGRDNEQFF
few	.	TRBJ1-5	TRBV2	TGTGCCAGCAGGCTAACAAGGGGGGAAGGCAATCAGCCCCAGCATTTT	CASRLTRGEGNQPQHF
many	.	TRBJ2-5	TRBV6-5	TGTGCCAGCAGCAAACCGACAGGGACCCAGTACTTC	CASSKPTGTQYF
few	TRBD1	TRBJ1-2	TRBV11-2	TGTGCCAGCAGGGCAACCGGGACAGTCAACTATGGCTACACCTTC	CASRATGTVNYGYTF
many	TRBD2	TRBJ2-5	TRBV20-1	TGCAGTGCTAGGCTAGCGGGGGTACAGTGGGAGACCCAGTACTTC	CSARLAGVQWETQYF
many	TRBD1	TRBJ2-3	TRBV11-1	TGTGCCAGCAGACTGACAGGGACATACACAGATACGCAGTATTTT	CASRLTGTYTDTQYF
many	.	TRBJ2-5	TRBV20-1	TGCAGTGCGAAGCGAGGGATTATCCAAGAGACCCAGTACTTC	CSAKRGIIQETQYF
few	TRBD2	TRBJ2-5	TRBV28	TGTGCCAGCAGTTTCCTAGCGGGGGGGAGGGGAGAGACCCAGTACTTC	CASSFLAGGRGETQYF
many	.	TRBJ1-5	TRBV6-1	TGTGCCAGCAGTGGCCAGGTCGCGAATCAGCCCCAGCATTTT	CASSGQVANQPQHF
.	.	TRBJ1-2	TRBV5-4	TGTGCCAGCAGCTTGGAAAGGGGGTCTGGCTACACCTTC	CASSLERGSGYTF
.	TRBD2	TRBJ2-3	TRBV5-1	TGCGCCAGCAGCTTAAGAAGTAGGCGGGAGGGCCAGGGAAATACGCAGTATTTT	CASSLRSRREGQGNTQYF